These T cell receptor beta chains were read from a single sample in a study of OX40 agonist ivuxolimab in advanced cancers. TCRdb's copy holds only in-frame clones and misses some; the assay was immunoSEQ multiplex PCR. The repertoire consists of about 15,000 clones, with around 80% occurring once and the leading ten covering approximately 40%. The sample consisted of CD4+ or CD8+ T cells sorted from blood, taken in a trial of the OX40 agonist ivuxolimab. All receptors come from an adult with an advanced solid tumor such as melanoma, head and neck, liver or kidney cancer. CDR3s include the opening cysteine and the closing phenylalanine or tryptophan. D genes are given only for firm matches. Expanded clones are given a class, and other clones once, few, many or no size at all.

J,D,V,size,DNA,CDR3
TRBJ2-3,-,TRBV19,-,TGTGCCAGTAGTGAGACGGCTAGCACAGATACGCAGTATTTT,CASSETASTDTQYF
TRBJ2-2,-,TRBV9,-,TGTGCCAGCAGCGAGGACGACGGGGAGCTGTTTTTT,CASSEDDGELFF
TRBJ2-3,-,TRBV9,-,TGTGCCAGCAGCGTAGGCCAGGCAGATACGCAGTATTTT,CASSVGQADTQYF
TRBJ2-1,-,TRBV19,-,TGTGCCACCGGGACTTTCGATGAGCAGTTCTTC,CATGTFDEQFF
TRBJ1-2,-,TRBV14,few,TGTGCCAGCAGCTCCGGGCCGGTCGGCTACACCTTC,CASSSGPVGYTF
TRBJ1-1,-,TRBV6-5,few,TGTGCCAGCAGTTTATTAGGGGACACTGAAGCTTTCTTT,CASSLLGDTEAFF
TRBJ1-4,-,TRBV11-1,few,TGTGCCAGCAGCCCGGACCGGAGGAATGAAAAACTGTTTTTT,CASSPDRRNEKLFF
TRBJ1-1,-,TRBV19,-,TGTGCCAGTAGTGCAGAGCCGGGACATTGGAACACTGAAGCTTTCTTT,CASSAEPGHWNTEAFF
TRBJ2-1,TRBD1,TRBV5-6,-,TGTGCCAGCAGCTTGGGACAGGGATACAATGAGCAGTTCTTC,CASSLGQGYNEQFF
TRBJ2-5,-,TRBV7-9,few,TGTGCCAGCAGCTTAGCGCGGCAGGTCCGCGAGACCCAGTACTTC,CASSLARQVRETQYF
TRBJ1-6,-,TRBV28,-,TGTGCCAGCAGTCCTAGAGGGCAATCACCCCTCCACTTT,CASSPRGQSPLHF
TRBJ2-1,-,TRBV27,once,TGTGCCAGTATGGGAGGGTGGAGGGGGAATGAGCAGTTCTTC,CASMGGWRGNEQFF
TRBJ2-1,TRBD2,TRBV6-6,-,TGTGCCAGCAGCCCCGAGGTCGGGAGGGTTGACGATGAGCAGTTCTTC,CASSPEVGRVDDEQFF
TRBJ2-3,TRBD2,TRBV5-1,-,TGCGCCAGCAGCTTGGGCGGGGGGACCCCAGATACGCAGTATTTT,CASSLGGGTPDTQYF
TRBJ1-2,-,TRBV7-2,-,TGTGCCAGCAGCTTCCCCACGACGGTGGATGGCTACACCTTC,CASSFPTTVDGYTF
TRBJ2-3,-,TRBV4-1,-,TGCGCCAGCAGCCAAGATCCCCCCCCGGCAGGGTTCACAGATACGCAGTATTTT,CASSQDPPPAGFTDTQYF
TRBJ1-2,-,TRBV7-9,few,TGTGCCAGCAGCTCCGGGACGGTGGATGGCTACACCTTC,CASSSGTVDGYTF
TRBJ2-3,-,TRBV9,-,TGTGCCAGCAGCGACGGAGGGACAGCGGATACGCAGTATTTT,CASSDGGTADTQYF
TRBJ2-2,TRBD2,TRBV11-3,-,TGTGCCAGCAGCACCGACCGGACTAGCGGGAGGGCCGGAGCCGGGGAGCTGTTTTTT,CASSTDRTSGRAGAGELFF
TRBJ2-7,-,TRBV19,once,TGTGCCAGTCGCGACAGGCTCCTAGGGGAGCAGTACTTC,CASRDRLLGEQYF
TRBJ1-2,TRBD1,TRBV9,-,TGTGCCAGCAGCGCGGGACAGCTTATGGGAGCTAACTATGGCTACACCTTC,CASSAGQLMGANYGYTF
TRBJ2-7,TRBD2,TRBV7-9,-,TGTGCCAGCAGCTTAGGCGGGGGGGAGACCTACGAGCAGTACTTC,CASSLGGGETYEQYF
TRBJ1-5,-,TRBV9,many,TGTGCCAGCAGCGTAGGCTGGGGGAAACAGCCCCAGCATTTT,CASSVGWGKQPQHF
TRBJ2-7,-,TRBV4-1,-,TGCGCCAGCAGCCAAGATGGTTCCTGGGAGGAGCAGTACTTC,CASSQDGSWEEQYF
TRBJ1-1,-,TRBV4-1,-,TGCGCCAGCAGCCAAGAACGCTCCAAGGGACCCCAAGGGGCTTTCTTT,CASSQERSKGPQGAFF
TRBJ2-6,-,TRBV28,few,TGTGCCAGCATGCTTGGGTCCCCTGGGGCCAACGTCCTGACTTTC,CASMLGSPGANVLTF
TRBJ2-7,TRBD1,TRBV7-3,once,TGTGCCAGCAGCCCGGGACAGGGGGCCTACGAGCAGTACTTC,CASSPGQGAYEQYF
TRBJ2-5,TRBD1,TRBV7-8,-,TGTGCCAGCACTAGAGGGGTGGGACAGCCAGAGACCCAGTACTTC,CASTRGVGQPETQYF
TRBJ1-4,-,TRBV5-1,-,TGCGCCAGCAGCCAAAGTCATCAGGGGATAACTAATGAAAAACTGTTTTTT,CASSQSHQGITNEKLFF
TRBJ1-1,-,TRBV7-9,medium-sized,TGTGCCAGCAGCCTAGACACTGAAGCTTTCTTT,CASSLDTEAFF
TRBJ2-5,TRBD2,TRBV28,-,TGTGCCAGCTCCCCGGGGGGATTGGAGACCCAGTACTTC,CASSPGGLETQYF
TRBJ1-2,TRBD1,TRBV27,few,TGTGCCAGCAGTTTAGGAGGAGGGGGCGAAGGCTACACCTTC,CASSLGGGGEGYTF
TRBJ2-7,-,TRBV10-3,-,TGTGCCATCAGTGAGAACAGCGGGTACGAGCAGTACTTC,CAISENSGYEQYF
TRBJ1-2,-,TRBV8-2,-,TGTGGCAGTGACATACGTATTCGGAACGTCGACTATGGCTACACCTTC,CGSDIRIRNVDYGYTF
TRBJ2-7,TRBD2,TRBV6-9,-,TGTGCCAGCAGAATCACTAGCGGAAACCTCTACGAGCAGTACTTC,CASRITSGNLYEQYF
TRBJ2-7,-,TRBV28,-,TGTGCCAGCAGTTTCCGGACTTCGGGTTACGAGCAGTACTTC,CASSFRTSGYEQYF
TRBJ1-4,-,TRBV6-5,-,TGTGCCAGCAGTCGAGGTCGGCTCGTGGATGAAAAACTGTTTTTT,CASSRGRLVDEKLFF
TRBJ2-1,TRBD2,TRBV9,-,TGTGCCAGCAGCCTAGGGCTAGCGGGAGGTACCTCCTACAATGAGCAGTTCTTC,CASSLGLAGGTSYNEQFF
TRBJ2-7,TRBD1,TRBV5-6,-,TGTGCCAGCAGCCTACAGGGGTACGAGCAGTACTTC,CASSLQGYEQYF
TRBJ2-4,TRBD1,TRBV14,-,TGTGCCAGCAGCACCCGGGACAGGGGCCCCTTAGCCAAAAACATTCAGTACTTC,CASSTRDRGPLAKNIQYF
TRBJ2-1,TRBD2,TRBV9,-,TGTGCCAGCAGCGTAGCGGGACTAGCCCCCGAGCAGTTCTTC,CASSVAGLAPEQFF
TRBJ1-5,-,TRBV4-2,-,TGTGCCAGCAGCCAAGACGCGCCAGGGGCGGGACAGCCCCAGCATTTT,CASSQDAPGAGQPQHF
TRBJ1-1,-,TRBV5-1,-,TGCGCCAGCAGCCCCGAGGCTGGGATTACTGAAGCTTTCTTT,CASSPEAGITEAFF
TRBJ2-7,TRBD1,TRBV28,-,TGTGCCAGCCTGGGAGGTTCAGGGGGGACAGGGCTATACTACGAGCAGTACTTC,CASLGGSGGTGLYYEQYF
TRBJ1-2,-,TRBV28,-,TGTGCCAGCAGTTTAGCAAGGATCGGGGGCTACACCTTC,CASSLARIGGYTF
TRBJ1-6,-,TRBV2,-,TGTGCCAGCAGTGAAGCGGGCATGGGGAGCTCACCCCTCCACTTT,CASSEAGMGSSPLHF
TRBJ2-1,TRBD2,TRBV30,once,TGTGCCTGGAGTGCCAGCGGGGTCTACAATGAGCAGTTCTTC,CAWSASGVYNEQFF
TRBJ2-5,-,TRBV9,-,TGTGCCAGCAGCTCGGCGTTCCGGGACCAAGAGACCCAGTACTTC,CASSSAFRDQETQYF
TRBJ2-5,-,TRBV12-5,-,TGTGCTAGTGGTCCGCCCTTGGGAGAGACCCAGTACTTC,CASGPPLGETQYF
TRBJ1-1,-,TRBV30,-,TGTGCCTGGAGTGTAGGGGTTGCCACTGAAGCTTTCTTT,CAWSVGVATEAFF
TRBJ1-2,-,TRBV5-6,-,TGTGCCAGCAGCTTGGAGGGGGGGCCCTATGGCTACACCTTC,CASSLEGGPYGYTF
TRBJ1-5,-,TRBV2,-,TGTGCCAGCAGTGAAGGGGAGGTGAGCAATCAGCCCCAGCATTTT,CASSEGEVSNQPQHF
TRBJ2-5,-,TRBV7-8,-,TGTGCCAGCAGCTTACAGGGCGACCAAGAGACCCAGTACTTC,CASSLQGDQETQYF